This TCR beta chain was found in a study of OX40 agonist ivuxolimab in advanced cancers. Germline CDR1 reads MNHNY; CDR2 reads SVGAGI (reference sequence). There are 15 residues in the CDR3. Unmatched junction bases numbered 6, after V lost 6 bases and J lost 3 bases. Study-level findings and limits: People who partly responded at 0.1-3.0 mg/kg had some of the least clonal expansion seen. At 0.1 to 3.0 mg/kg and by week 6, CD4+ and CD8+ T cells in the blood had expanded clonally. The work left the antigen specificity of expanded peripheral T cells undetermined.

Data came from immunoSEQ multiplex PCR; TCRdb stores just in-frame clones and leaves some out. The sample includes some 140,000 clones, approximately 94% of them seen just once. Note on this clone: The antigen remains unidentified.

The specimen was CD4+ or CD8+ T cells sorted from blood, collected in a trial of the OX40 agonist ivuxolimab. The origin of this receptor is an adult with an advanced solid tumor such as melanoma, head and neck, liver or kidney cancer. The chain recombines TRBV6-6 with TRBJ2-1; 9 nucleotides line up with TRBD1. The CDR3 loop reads CASSSGTGNYNEQFF. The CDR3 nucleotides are TGTGCCAGCAGCTCCGGGACAGGGAACTACAATGAGCAGTTCTTC.